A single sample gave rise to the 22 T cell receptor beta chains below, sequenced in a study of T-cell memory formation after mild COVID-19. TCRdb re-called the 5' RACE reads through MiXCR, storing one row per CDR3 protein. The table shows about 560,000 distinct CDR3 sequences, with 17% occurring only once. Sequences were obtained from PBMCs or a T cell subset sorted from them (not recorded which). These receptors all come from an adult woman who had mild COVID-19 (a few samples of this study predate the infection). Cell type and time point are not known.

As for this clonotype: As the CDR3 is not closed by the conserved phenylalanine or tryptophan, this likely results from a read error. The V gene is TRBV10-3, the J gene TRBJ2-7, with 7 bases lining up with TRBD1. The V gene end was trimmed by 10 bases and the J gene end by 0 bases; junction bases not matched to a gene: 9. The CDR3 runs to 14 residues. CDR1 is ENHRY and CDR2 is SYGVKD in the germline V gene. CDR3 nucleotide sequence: TGTGCCACCGGGACAGTAGAATCCTCCTACGAGCAGTACTTA. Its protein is CATGTVESSYEQYL.

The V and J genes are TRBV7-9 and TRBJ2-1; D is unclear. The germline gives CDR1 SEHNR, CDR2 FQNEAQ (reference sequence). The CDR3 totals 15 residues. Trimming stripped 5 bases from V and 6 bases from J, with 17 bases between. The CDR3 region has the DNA TGTGCCAGCAGCCTTCTCGGGTCAGGTGGCAATGAGCAGTTCTTC. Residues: CASSLLGSGGNEQFF.

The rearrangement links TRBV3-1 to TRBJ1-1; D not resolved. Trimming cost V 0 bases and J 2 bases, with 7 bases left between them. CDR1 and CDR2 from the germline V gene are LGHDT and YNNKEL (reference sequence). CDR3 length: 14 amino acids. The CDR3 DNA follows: TGTGCCAGCAGCCAAGATCTGGGAAACACTGAAGCTTTCTTT. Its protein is CASSQDLGNTEAFF.

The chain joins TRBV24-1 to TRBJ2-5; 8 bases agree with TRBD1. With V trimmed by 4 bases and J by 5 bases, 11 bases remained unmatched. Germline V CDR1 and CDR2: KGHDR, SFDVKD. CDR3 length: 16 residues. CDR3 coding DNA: TGTGCCACCAGTGACCCTGGACAGGGAAGATGGGAGACCCAGTACTTC. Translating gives CATSDPGQGRWETQYF.

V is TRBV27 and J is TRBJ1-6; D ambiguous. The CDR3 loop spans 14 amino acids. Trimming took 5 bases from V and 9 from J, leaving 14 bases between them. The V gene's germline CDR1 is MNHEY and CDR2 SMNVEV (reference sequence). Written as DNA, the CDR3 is TGTGCCAGCAGTCGGTCTGCCGGGATTTCACCCCTCCACTTT. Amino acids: CASSRSAGISPLHF.

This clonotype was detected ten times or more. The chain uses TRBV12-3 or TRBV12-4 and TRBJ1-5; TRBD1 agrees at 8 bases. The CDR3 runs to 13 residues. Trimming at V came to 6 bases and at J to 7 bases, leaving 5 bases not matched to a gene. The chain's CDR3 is CASRFDRGQPQHF. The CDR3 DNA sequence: TGTGCCAGCAGATTCGACAGGGGACAGCCCCAGCATTTT.

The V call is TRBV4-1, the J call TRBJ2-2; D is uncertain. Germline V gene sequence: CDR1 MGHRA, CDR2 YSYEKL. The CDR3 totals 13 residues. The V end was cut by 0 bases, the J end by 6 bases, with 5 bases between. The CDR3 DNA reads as TGCGCCAGCAGCCAAGAAGCTCCCGGGGAGCTGTTTTTT. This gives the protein CASSQEAPGELFF.

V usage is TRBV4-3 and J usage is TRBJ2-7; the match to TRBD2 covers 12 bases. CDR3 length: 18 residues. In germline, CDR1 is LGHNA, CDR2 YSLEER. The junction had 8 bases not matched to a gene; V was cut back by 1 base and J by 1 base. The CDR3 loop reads CASSQGGLAGSTSYEQYF. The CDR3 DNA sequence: TGCGCCAGCAGCCAAGGAGGACTAGCGGGAAGCACGTCCTACGAGCAGTACTTC.

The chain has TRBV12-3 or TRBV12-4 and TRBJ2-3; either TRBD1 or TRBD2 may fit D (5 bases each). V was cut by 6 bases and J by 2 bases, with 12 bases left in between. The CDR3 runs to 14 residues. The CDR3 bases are TGTGCCAGCAGGGGACCGTACAACACAGATACGCAGTATTTT. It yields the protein CASRGPYNTDTQYF.

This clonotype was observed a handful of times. CDR3 sequence: CASSSRDRVFKFRRGSMNTEAFF. CDR3 nucleotide sequence: TGTGCCAGCAGTTCCCGGGACAGGGTTTTTAAGTTCAGGAGGGGTTCAATGAACACTGAAGCTTTCTTT. The V gene is TRBV27, the J gene TRBJ1-1, with 9 positions matching TRBD1. This CDR3 is 23 amino acids long. V lost 4 bases, J lost 0 bases, and 27 bases stayed unmatched. Per the germline V gene, CDR1 is MNHEY and CDR2 is SMNVEV (reference sequence).

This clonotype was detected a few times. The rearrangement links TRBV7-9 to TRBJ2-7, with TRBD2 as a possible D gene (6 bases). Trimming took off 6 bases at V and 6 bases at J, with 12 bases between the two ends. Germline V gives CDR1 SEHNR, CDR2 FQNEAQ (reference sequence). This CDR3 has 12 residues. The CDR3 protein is CASRPSVGEQYF. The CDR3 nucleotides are TGTGCCAGCAGACCTAGCGTGGGCGAGCAGTACTTC.

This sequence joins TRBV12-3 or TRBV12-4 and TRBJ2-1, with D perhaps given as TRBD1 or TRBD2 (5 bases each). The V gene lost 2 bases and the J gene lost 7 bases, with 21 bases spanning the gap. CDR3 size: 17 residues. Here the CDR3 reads CASSLPPGPLKLNEQFF. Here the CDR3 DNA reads TGTGCCAGCAGTTTACCTCCGGGACCCCTAAAGCTTAATGAGCAGTTCTTC.

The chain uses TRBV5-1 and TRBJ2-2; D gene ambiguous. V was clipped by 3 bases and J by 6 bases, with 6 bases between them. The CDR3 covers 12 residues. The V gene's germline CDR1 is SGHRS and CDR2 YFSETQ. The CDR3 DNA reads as TGCGCCAGCAGCTCGTTCCCCGGGGAGCTGTTTTTT. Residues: CASSSFPGELFF.

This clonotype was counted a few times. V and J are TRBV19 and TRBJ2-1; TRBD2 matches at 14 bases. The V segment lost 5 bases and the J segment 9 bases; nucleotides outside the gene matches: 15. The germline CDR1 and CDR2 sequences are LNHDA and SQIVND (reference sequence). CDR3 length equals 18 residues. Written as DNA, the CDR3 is TGTGCCAGTAGTGCCGGGACTAGCGGGAGAAGTCGGTTAGGTGAGCAGTTCTTC. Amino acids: CASSAGTSGRSRLGEQFF.

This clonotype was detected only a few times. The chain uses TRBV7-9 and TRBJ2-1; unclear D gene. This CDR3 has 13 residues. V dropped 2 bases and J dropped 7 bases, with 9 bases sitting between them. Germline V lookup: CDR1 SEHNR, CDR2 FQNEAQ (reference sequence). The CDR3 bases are TGTGCCAGCAGCTTAATTGGGCGGAATGAGCAGTTCTTC. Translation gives CASSLIGRNEQFF.

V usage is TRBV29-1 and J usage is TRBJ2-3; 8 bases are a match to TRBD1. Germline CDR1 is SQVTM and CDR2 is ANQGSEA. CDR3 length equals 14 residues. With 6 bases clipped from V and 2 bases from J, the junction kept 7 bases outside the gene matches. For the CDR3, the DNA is TGCAGCGTCGCGGGACAGGCACACACAGATACGCAGTATTTT. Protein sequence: CSVAGQAHTDTQYF.

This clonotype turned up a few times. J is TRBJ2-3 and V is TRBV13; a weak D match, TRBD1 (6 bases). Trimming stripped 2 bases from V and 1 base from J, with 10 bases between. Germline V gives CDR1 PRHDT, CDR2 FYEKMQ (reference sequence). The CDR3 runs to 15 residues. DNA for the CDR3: TGTGCCAGCAGCTTAAACAGGGCCGGCACAGATACGCAGTATTTT. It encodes CASSLNRAGTDTQYF.

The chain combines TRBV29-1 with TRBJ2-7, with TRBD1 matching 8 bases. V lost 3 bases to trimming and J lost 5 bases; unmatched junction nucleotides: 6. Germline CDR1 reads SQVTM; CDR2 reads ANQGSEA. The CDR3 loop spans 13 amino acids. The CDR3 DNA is TGCAGCGTTGAGCAGGGGGCAGGGAACGAGCAGTACTTC. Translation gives CSVEQGAGNEQYF.

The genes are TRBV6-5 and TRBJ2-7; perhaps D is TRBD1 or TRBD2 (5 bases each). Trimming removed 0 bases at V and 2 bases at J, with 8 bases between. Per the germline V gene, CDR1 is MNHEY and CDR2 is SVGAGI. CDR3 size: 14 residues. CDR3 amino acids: CASSYSQGAYEQYF. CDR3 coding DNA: TGTGCCAGCAGTTACTCGCAGGGAGCCTACGAGCAGTACTTC.

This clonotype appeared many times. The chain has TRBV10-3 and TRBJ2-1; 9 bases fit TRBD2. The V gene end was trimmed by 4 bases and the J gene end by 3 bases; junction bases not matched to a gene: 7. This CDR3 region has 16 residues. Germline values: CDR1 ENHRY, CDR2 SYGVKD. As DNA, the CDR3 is TGTGCCATCAGTGGGTCTAGCGGGGCCAGCTACAATGAGCAGTTCTTC. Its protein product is CAISGSSGASYNEQFF.

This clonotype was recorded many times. Written as DNA, the CDR3 is TGTGCCAGCTCACCCCTGGGACAGGGGGGAAACATTCAGTACTTC. Protein sequence: CASSPLGQGGNIQYF. The chain combines TRBV18 with TRBJ2-4; 11 bases map to TRBD1. With 3 bases clipped from V and 6 bases from J, the junction kept 4 bases outside the gene matches. Germline lookup yields CDR1 KGHSH and CDR2 LQKENI. The CDR3 has 15 amino acids.

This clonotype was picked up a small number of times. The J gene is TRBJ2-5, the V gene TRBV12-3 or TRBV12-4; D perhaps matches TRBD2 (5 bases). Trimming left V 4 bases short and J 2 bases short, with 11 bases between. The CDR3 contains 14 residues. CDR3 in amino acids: CASSSNREQETQYF. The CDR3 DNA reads TGTGCCAGCAGTTCAAACCGGGAACAAGAGACCCAGTACTTC.